A selection of T cell receptor beta chains follows, all from one sample in a study of control samples from healthy donors and cancer patients. TCRdb's table, derived via immunoSEQ multiplex PCR, lists solely in-frame clones and lacks some. This table has some 67,000 clones, around 87% appearing once. The sequenced sample was PBMCs. The source of these receptors is a woman between 50 and 59 years old with head and neck cancer. CDR3s include the opening cysteine and the closing phenylalanine or tryptophan. A D gene is named only where the DNA matches it firmly. A clone size is listed for some rows: how often the clone was seen (once, few, many), or a class if it is expanded.

>NA|TRBJ2-7|TRBV5-4|TRBD2
TGTGCCAGCAGCCCGTCCCGGACTAGCGGGGGGTACGAGCAGTACTTC
CASSPSRTSGGYEQYF
>NA|TRBJ2-7|TRBV9|NA
TGTGCCAGCAGCGTAGGGTTAGGAACCACCCACGAGCAGTACTTC
CASSVGLGTTHEQYF
>NA|TRBJ2-2|TRBV5-1|NA
TGCGCCAGCAGCTTGGGGGCCGGGGAGCTGTTTTTT
CASSLGAGELFF
>NA|TRBJ2-1|TRBV9|TRBD1
TGTGCCAGCAGCGTAGACGGGACAGGATACAATGAGCAGTTCTTC
CASSVDGTGYNEQFF
>NA|TRBJ1-3|TRBV3-1/TRBV3-2|NA
TGTGCCAGCAGCCAAGGGGTCCTGGCCTCTGGAAACACCATATATTTT
CASSQGVLASGNTIYF
>NA|TRBJ1-4|TRBV18|NA
TGTGCCAGCTCAAAGGCGCAGGTAACAACTAATGAAAAACTGTTTTTT
CASSKAQVTTNEKLFF
>NA|TRBJ1-1|TRBV19|TRBD1
TGTGCCAGTAGTAGGATCGGGGCAGGGGGTAGTATGAACACTGAAGCTTTCTTT
CASSRIGAGGSMNTEAFF
>NA|TRBJ1-3|TRBV9|NA
TGTGCCAGCAGTACGGGGGGAAACACCATATATTTT
CASSTGGNTIYF
>NA|TRBJ1-1|TRBV6-5|NA
TGTGCCAGCAGTACCGGTTTCAAGGGTACTGAAGCTTTCTTT
CASSTGFKGTEAFF
>once|TRBJ1-2|TRBV27|NA
TGTGCCAGCAGTCCCCGGGACACCGAGGCCTATGGCTACACCTTC
CASSPRDTEAYGYTF
>NA|TRBJ1-1|TRBV3-1/TRBV3-2|NA
TGTGCCAGCAGCCAAGGTGGTGTGACTGAAGCTTTCTTT
CASSQGGVTEAFF
>NA|TRBJ1-2|TRBV5-1|NA
TGCGCCAGCAGCTTGGAGGGTTTGCGGGGCTACACCTTC
CASSLEGLRGYTF
>NA|TRBJ2-5|TRBV2|TRBD2
TGTGCCAGCAGTGAAGCGCTTTATCCTAGCGGGGGATTCAAGACCCAGTACTTC
CASSEALYPSGGFKTQYF
>once|TRBJ1-2|TRBV27|NA
TGTGCCAGCAGTTTGCGGGAGGGGACCTATGGCTACACCTTC
CASSLREGTYGYTF
>few|TRBJ2-7|TRBV3-1/TRBV3-2|TRBD1
TGTGCCAGCAGCGTCCGGGACAGGGGGGATCTAGCGGCCTACGAGCAGTACTTC
CASSVRDRGDLAAYEQYF
>NA|TRBJ2-7|TRBV30|NA
TGTGCCTGGAGCCTGGGTTTTTCCTACGAGCAGTACTTC
CAWSLGFSYEQYF